This entry lists 23 T cell receptor beta chains sequenced from one sample in a study of naive and memory T cell subsets (dated by TCRdb to 2015 to 2018). The library came from UMI-ligation and nested PCR. The run used an Illumina MiSeq. The ligated cDNA was amplified in four rounds of PCR with nested alpha and beta constant region primers together with the SP2 primer. In TCRdb, the public reads were trimmed at Q25 with fastp and aligned with MiXCR, with productive beta chains retained. Identical CDR3 proteins give one entry, which carries the most common genes and DNA. Counted in this sample were approximately 21,000 distinct CDR3 sequences; 6% of them appeared once. The ten largest clones capture about 6% of the sample. The treatment or condition label for this specimen denotes: skin biopsy from PPD injection site in Mantoux-positive individual. The study described a robust, sensitive protocol for amplifying, sequencing and analyzing TCRs, using 3' ligation of a UMI-containing oligonucleotide to TCR cDNA.

This specimen consisted of skin, obtained from a tuberculin skin test site. These receptors came from an adult in good health.

This clonotype was counted at least ten times. V and J are TRBV5-1 and TRBJ2-1, with D possibly TRBD2 on 6 matching bases. CDR1 is SGHRS and CDR2 is YFSETQ in the germline V gene. The ends were cut back, 1 base at V and 8 bases at J, with 16 bases in the middle. The CDR3 runs to 15 residues. CDR3 nucleotide sequence: TGCGCCAGCAGCTTGTCGGGAGTAGAATCTGATGAGCAGTTCTTC. It yields the protein CASSLSGVESDEQFF.

This clonotype was observed at least ten times. This rearrangement joins TRBV6-1 to TRBJ2-3, with TRBD2 matching over 9 bases. From germline, CDR1 is MNHNS and CDR2 SASEGT. CDR3 length: 15 residues. V shed 5 bases, J shed 0 bases, and the junction held 3 bases outside the gene matches. CDR3 amino acids: CASSPGLASTDTQYF. The CDR3, as DNA: TGTGCCAGCAGTCCGGGACTAGCCAGCACAGATACGCAGTATTTT.

This clonotype has only a few counts. The rearrangement uses TRBV29-1 and TRBJ2-1; the match to TRBD1 covers 8 bases. V trimming: 4 bases; J trimming: 7 bases; junction bases outside the gene matches: 9. The length of the CDR3 is 14 residues. CDR1 and CDR2 from the germline V gene are SQVTM and ANQGSEA. CDR3 region: CSVGRQGCWNEQFF. The DNA of the CDR3 is TGCAGCGTTGGGAGACAGGGGTGTTGGAATGAGCAGTTCTTC.

This clonotype was detected only a few times. J is TRBJ2-2 and V is TRBV3-2; the table gives TRBD1 as D, unverified against the DNA. TRBV3-2 is tagged as a pseudogene. This CDR3 contains 21 residues. The CDR3 sequence: CASSRRQSYRSGTVNTGELFF. Here the CDR3 DNA reads TGTGCCAGCAGCCGAAGGCAGTCCTATAGATCCGGGACGGTGAACACCGGGGAGCTGTTTTTT.

The chain combines TRBV28 with TRBJ1-3, with D perhaps matching TRBD1 (5 bases). This CDR3 comprises 11 residues. In germline, CDR1 is MDHEN, CDR2 SYDVKM. The V end lost 8 bases, the J end lost 7 bases, and 9 bases lay between the germline ends. DNA for the CDR3: TGTGCCAGCGGGACGGGGAACACCATATATTTT. It translates to CASGTGNTIYF.

This clonotype was found many times. V is TRBV6-6 and J is TRBJ1-6, with D perhaps matching TRBD1 (6 bases). V was shortened by 0 bases and J by 9 bases, with 9 bases between the two germline ends. From germline, CDR1 is MNHNY and CDR2 SVGAGI (reference sequence). The CDR3 covers 14 residues. The CDR3 loop is CASSYSQGTSPLHF. The DNA for the CDR3 is TGTGCCAGCAGTTACTCACAGGGTACTTCACCCCTCCACTTT.

V gene TRBV7-2 combines with J gene TRBJ2-1; 13 bases line up with TRBD2. CDR3 length: 16 amino acids. Germline CDR1 SGHTA, CDR2 FQGNSA. The V gene end was trimmed by 5 bases and the J gene end by 7 bases; junction bases not matched to a gene: 8. The CDR3 sequence: CASSGLLAGGRNEQFF. CDR3 sequence (DNA): TGTGCCAGCAGCGGCCTACTAGCGGGAGGGCGAAATGAGCAGTTCTTC.

This clonotype showed up many times. V gene TRBV7-9 combines with J gene TRBJ1-2; D is uncertain. CDR1 and CDR2 (germline): SEHNR, FQNEAQ (reference sequence). CDR3 size: 13 residues. Trimming shortened V by 6 bases and J by 6 bases, and 14 bases separated the two germline ends. The CDR3 protein is CASSGGAINGYTF. The CDR3, as DNA: TGTGCCAGCAGTGGTGGTGCGATCAATGGCTACACCTTC.

As concerns this clonotype: This sequence may be a read error, since a much larger clone differs from it by one base. This chain joins TRBV7-9 and TRBJ2-7; 12 bases are shared with TRBD2. This CDR3 spans 16 amino acids. Germline V CDR1 and CDR2: SEHNR, FQNEAQ (reference sequence). CDR3 protein: CAGSFSTSGRVYEQYF. CDR3 coding DNA: TGTGCCGGCAGCTTCTCGACTAGCGGGAGAGTCTACGAGCAGTACTTC.

The chain is built from TRBV29-1 and TRBJ1-2; D is uncertain. Germline loops: CDR1 SQVTM, CDR2 ANQGSEA. This CDR3 is built from 11 residues. V was clipped by 3 bases and J by 8 bases, with 10 bases between them. CDR3 sequence (DNA): TGCAGCGTTGACAGGCCTGGAGGCTACACCTTC. Translated: CSVDRPGGYTF.

This clonotype was recorded a few times. V and J are TRBV4-1 and TRBJ2-7; D is uncertain. The germline CDR1 and CDR2 sequences are MGHRA and YSYEKL. V gave up 1 base and J gave up 3 bases, with 7 bases separating them. This CDR3 has 13 residues. The CDR3 DNA is TGCGCCAGCAGCCAAGTCCGATACTACGAGCAGTACTTC. Translating it yields CASSQVRYYEQYF.

The J gene is TRBJ2-2, the V gene TRBV30; D not certain. The length of the CDR3 is 13 residues. Germline V gene data show CDR1 as GTSNPN and CDR2 as SVGIG (reference sequence). V was shortened by 0 bases and J by 5 bases, with 7 bases between the two germline ends. DNA for the CDR3: TGTGCCTGGAGTGTAAGGGTTACCGGGGAGCTGTTTTTT. Its protein product is CAWSVRVTGELFF.

This chain links TRBV6-2 or TRBV6-3 with TRBJ2-7, with TRBD2 matching 10 bases. From germline, CDR1 is MNHEY and CDR2 SVGEGT. V gave up 8 bases and J gave up 2 bases; unmatched junction bases: 9. The CDR3 covers 15 residues. The CDR3 sequence is CASCPRGTSAYEQYF. The CDR3 coding sequence is TGTGCCAGCTGCCCCCGGGGGACTAGCGCCTACGAGCAGTACTTC.

Worth noting for this clonotype: A much larger clone sits a single nucleotide away, making a read error possible. The J gene is TRBJ1-5, the V gene TRBV7-2; weak D call: TRBD1 (5 bases). This CDR3 contains 12 residues. The V end was cut by 5 bases, the J end by 6 bases, with 8 bases between. Germline CDR1 is SGHTA and CDR2 is FQGNSA. CDR3 DNA sequence: TGTGCCAGCAGCCGGGACTGTCAGCCCCAGCATTTT. It codes for CASSRDCQPQHF.

This clonotype was counted only a few times. The chain couples TRBV12-3 or TRBV12-4 to TRBJ1-5; the match to TRBD1 covers 12 bases. Germline trimming cut 2 bases from V and 4 bases from J; bases unmatched to any gene: 6. There are 17 residues in the CDR3. CDR3 in DNA: TGTGCCAGCAGTTTACAGGGACAGGGGGCTGGAAATCAGCCCCAGCATTTT. The encoded protein is CASSLQGQGAGNQPQHF.

This clonotype was observed many times. The CDR3 coding sequence is TGTGCCAGCAGCTCTATCGGACTAGCGGACATCTACGAGCAGTACTTC. This sequence encodes CASSSIGLADIYEQYF. The chain has TRBV7-9 and TRBJ2-7; TRBD2 aligns across 10 bases. After removal of 4 bases from V and 3 bases from J, the junction contained 9 bases not matched to a gene. CDR1 SEHNR and CDR2 FQNEAQ come from the germline V gene (reference sequence). The CDR3 contains 16 residues.

This clonotype was seen only a few times. The chain is built from TRBV20-1 and TRBJ2-2, with a weak D call TRBD2 (5 bases). The CDR3 runs to 15 residues. V shed 0 bases and J shed 7 bases, with 15 bases lying between them. Germline values: CDR1 DFQATT, CDR2 SNEGSKA (reference sequence). This CDR3 reads CSARDGNFGGGELFF. CDR3 DNA sequence: TGCAGTGCTAGAGATGGAAATTTCGGAGGCGGGGAGCTGTTTTTT.

This clonotype came up many times. V and J are TRBV5-1 and TRBJ2-5; 8 bases match TRBD2. The CDR3 has 17 residues. In germline, CDR1 is SGHRS, CDR2 YFSETQ. With 1 base clipped from V and 6 bases from J, the junction kept 14 bases outside the gene matches. DNA for the CDR3: TGCGCCAGCAGCTTGCCTGACGGGAGGGCCGATAGACAGACCCAGTACTTC. This translates into CASSLPDGRADRQTQYF. Full variable domain (missing parts from reference TRBV5-1 and TRBJ2-5): KAGVTQTPRYLIKTRGQQVTLSCSPISGHRSVSWYQQTPGQGLQFLFEYFSETQRNKGNFPGRFSGRQFSNSRSEMNVSTLELGDSALYLCASSLPDGRADRQTQYFGPGTRLLVL.

Turning to this clonotype: The junction and the germline gene differ at one end; a read error may be behind it. This rearrangement joins TRBV20-1 to TRBJ1-5; perhaps TRBD1 as D (6 bases). Germline values: CDR1 DFQATT, CDR2 SNEGSKA (reference sequence). The CDR3 totals 17 residues. CDR3 protein: CSARDPEGELSNQPQNF. The CDR3 bases are TGCAGTGCTAGAGATCCTGAGGGGGAGTTGAGCAATCAGCCCCAGAATTTT.

This chain uses TRBV27 with TRBJ2-7, with D perhaps TRBD2 (6 bases). This CDR3 has 15 residues. CDR1 MNHEY and CDR2 SMNVEV come from the germline V gene (reference sequence). V was shortened by 3 bases and J by 1 base, with 13 bases between the two germline ends. The CDR3 region has the DNA TGTGCCAGCAGTTTTTCTCGCGGAGGGTCCTACGAGCAGTACTTC. Protein: CASSFSRGGSYEQYF.

At least ten counts were recorded for this clonotype. The chain is built from TRBV5-1 and TRBJ2-3; a weak D match, TRBD2 (5 bases). Trimming pared 1 base from V and 0 bases from J, leaving 12 bases between. The germline gives CDR1 SGHRS, CDR2 YFSETQ. The CDR3 runs to 16 residues. CDR3: CASSLRSGLSTDTQYF. CDR3 DNA sequence: TGCGCCAGCAGCTTGAGGAGCGGACTTAGCACAGATACGCAGTATTTT.

This chain uses TRBV23-1 with TRBJ2-5, with TRBD1 identical over 8 bases. TRBV23-1 is flagged as an ORF with uncertain function. The CDR3 is 17 residues long. With 0 bases clipped from V and 5 bases from J, the junction kept 11 bases outside the gene matches. As DNA, the CDR3 is TGCGCCAGCAGTCAATCACGCAGGGGGCGGCGGTGGGAGACCCAGTACTTC. This translates into CASSQSRRGRRWETQYF.

Details on this clonotype: This may come from a read error, since a much larger clone is one base off. The genes are TRBV12-3 or TRBV12-4 and TRBJ2-4; D perhaps matches TRBD2 (7 bases). The length of the CDR3 is 16 residues. The chain's CDR3 is CASSFGPGGAKNIRYF. For the CDR3, the DNA is TGTGCCAGCAGTTTCGGTCCTGGGGGGGCCAAAAACATTCGGTACTTC.